One sample yielded the 29 T cell receptor beta chains listed below, sequenced in a study of cytomegalovirus exposure and HLA in healthy donors. 60 Vbeta and 13 Jbeta primers were used in PCR. TCRdb's table, derived via immunoSEQ multiplex PCR, lists solely in-frame clones and lacks some. The repertoire holds 160,000 or so clones, with roughly 82% as singletons. The sequenced material came from PBMCs. Source of these receptors: a man aged 50 or older in good health and CMV-seropositive.

J is TRBJ2-3 and V is TRBV28; TRBD2 is a possible D gene (5 bases). Germline values: CDR1 MDHEN, CDR2 SYDVKM. This CDR3 has 13 residues. V gave up 6 bases and J gave up 1 base, with 8 bases separating them. CDR3 DNA sequence: TGTGCCAGCAGCCTAGCAGGCACAGATACGCAGTATTTT. Amino acids: CASSLAGTDTQYF.

The chain links TRBV30 to TRBJ2-2; D gene ambiguous. Germline V lookup: CDR1 GTSNPN, CDR2 SVGIG (reference sequence). V dropped 5 bases and J dropped 7 bases, with 8 bases sitting between them. This CDR3 contains 11 residues. CDR3 in DNA: TGTGCCTGGCGAGATGGCGGGGAGCTGTTTTTT. This sequence encodes CAWRDGGELFF.

The CDR3 loop is CASSLAGRNSPLHF. The CDR3 DNA reads TGCGCCAGCAGCTTGGCAGGGCGCAATTCACCCCTCCACTTT. The chain is built from TRBV5-1 and TRBJ1-6; D might be TRBD1 (5 bases). Per the germline V gene, CDR1 is SGHRS and CDR2 is YFSETQ. The V end was cut by 0 bases, the J end by 7 bases, with 8 bases between. There are 14 residues in the CDR3.

The chain joins TRBV19 to TRBJ1-2, with D possibly TRBD1 on 6 matching bases. V lost 5 bases to trimming and J lost 3 bases, with 13 bases between them. CDR3 length equals 14 residues. CDR1 and CDR2 (germline): LNHDA, SQIVND (reference sequence). CDR3 amino acids: CASSASQGDYGYTF. CDR3 nucleotide sequence: TGTGCCAGTAGTGCCTCACAGGGAGACTATGGCTACACCTTC.

This chain joins TRBV6-1 and TRBJ1-2, with D tentatively TRBD1 (6 bases). V lost 3 bases and J 3 bases, leaving 11 bases between the germline ends. This CDR3 contains 14 residues. Germline values: CDR1 MNHNS, CDR2 SASEGT. The CDR3 sequence: CASSDPTGDYGYTF. CDR3 DNA sequence: TGTGCCAGCAGTGATCCGACAGGAGACTATGGCTACACCTTC.

This chain uses TRBV14 with TRBJ1-2; TRBD1 agrees at 7 bases. Germline CDR1 and CDR2: SGHDN and FVKESK. Trimming took 1 base from V and 2 from J; bases not matched to a gene: 4. This CDR3 spans 15 amino acids. CDR3 loop: CASSQGQGVNYGYTF. The CDR3, as DNA: TGTGCCAGCAGCCAAGGACAGGGTGTGAACTATGGCTACACCTTC.

This chain connects TRBV28 to TRBJ2-1; 10 bases line up with TRBD2. J lost 8 bases, V lost 6 bases, and 13 bases had no gene match. The length of the CDR3 is 16 residues. The germline V gene has CDR1 MDHEN and CDR2 SYDVKM. The CDR3: CASSPLASGSGYEQFF. The CDR3 nucleotides are TGTGCCAGCAGCCCCCTGGCTAGCGGGAGCGGCTATGAGCAGTTCTTC.

The rearrangement uses TRBV15 and TRBJ1-2, with 9 bases that match TRBD1. Trimming took 3 bases from V and 2 from J; bases not matched to a gene: 4. The germline V gene encodes CDR1 LNHNV and CDR2 YYDKDF (reference sequence). This CDR3 spans 15 amino acids. This chain's CDR3 is CATSSRDRENYGYTF. In DNA form, the CDR3 reads TGTGCCACCAGCAGTCGGGACAGGGAGAACTATGGCTACACCTTC.

The rearrangement links TRBV7-2 to TRBJ2-5; D is possibly TRBD1 (6 bases). The ends were cut back, 7 bases at V and 2 bases at J, with 11 bases in the middle. The CDR3 has 13 amino acids. The V gene's germline CDR1 is SGHTA and CDR2 FQGNSA. This CDR3 is CASTIRGQETQYF. CDR3 sequence (DNA): TGTGCCAGCACCATCAGGGGTCAAGAGACCCAGTACTTC.

The chain uses TRBV11-3 and TRBJ1-5; D gene unclear. Per germline, CDR1 SGHNT and CDR2 YENEEA. V was trimmed by 5 bases and J by 5 bases, leaving 10 bases between them. This CDR3 has 13 amino acids. The CDR3 loop is CASSLQHDQPQHF. The CDR3 DNA reads TGTGCCAGCAGCCTTCAACACGATCAGCCCCAGCATTTT.

This clone came up once. Compared with germline, one end of the junction differs, possibly owing to a read error. CDR3 protein: CAGSEGLLKDRGHEQYF. The CDR3 DNA reads TGTGCCGGCAGCGAGGGCTTATTAAAGGACAGGGGCCACGAGCAGTACTTC. This chain uses TRBV7-6 with TRBJ2-7; 9 bases map to TRBD1. The CDR3 runs 17 residues. Germline assignment: CDR1 SGHVS and CDR2 FNYEAQ. Filled out from reference TRBV7-6 and TRBJ2-7, the complete variable domain reads GAGVSQSPRYKVTKRGQDVALRCDPISGHVSLYWYRQALGQGPEFLTYFNYEAQQDKSGLPNDRFSAERPEGSISTLTIQRTEQRDSAMYRCAGSEGLLKDRGHEQYFGPGTRLTVT.

This clone appeared a few times. V usage is TRBV7-2 and J usage is TRBJ2-7; 7 positions match TRBD1. Germline V gene sequence: CDR1 SGHTA, CDR2 FQGNSA. Trimming cost V 7 bases and J 1 base; bases outside gene matches: 7. This CDR3 has 14 residues. CDR3 DNA: TGTGCCAGCACCCCGAGGGACAGTTCCTACGAGCAGTACTTC. Translated, it gives CASTPRDSSYEQYF. The full variable domain, in which reference TRBV7-2 and TRBJ2-7 provide the parts outside the CDR3, is GAGVSQSPSNKVTEKGKDVELRCDPISGHTALYWYRQSLGQGLEFLIYFQGNSAPDKSGLPSDRFSAERTGGSVSTLTIQRTQQEDSAVYLCASTPRDSSYEQYFGPGTRLTVT.

This clone is a singleton in its sample. The V gene is TRBV19, the J gene TRBJ1-4, with D unresolved. This CDR3 has 14 residues. Germline V gene data show CDR1 as LNHDA and CDR2 as SQIVND (reference sequence). Between the trimmed V and J ends, which lost 2 bases and 6 bases, there was a span of 10 bases. This CDR3 reads CASSIRGVDEKLFF. The CDR3 DNA reads TGTGCCAGTAGTATACGAGGAGTTGATGAAAAACTGTTTTTT.

The chain recombines TRBV11-2 with TRBJ1-3, with TRBD1 matching over 11 bases. Germline V gene data show CDR1 as SGHAT and CDR2 as FQNNGV. The CDR3 contains 15 residues. The V and J ends lost 4 bases and 2 bases, in that order; junction bases with no gene match: 1. CDR3 in amino acids: CASSSGQGAGNTIYF. The CDR3 nucleotides read TGTGCCAGCAGCTCGGGACAGGGGGCTGGAAACACCATATATTTT.

The genes are TRBV19 and TRBJ1-1; D not certain. In germline, CDR1 is LNHDA, CDR2 SQIVND (reference sequence). The CDR3 is 14 amino acids. The ends were cut back, 5 bases at V and 1 base at J, with 11 bases in the middle. This CDR3 is CASSWGDANTEAFF. CDR3 nucleotide sequence: TGTGCCAGTAGTTGGGGAGACGCGAACACTGAAGCTTTCTTT.

In its sample, this clone was seen once. The chain has TRBV20-1 and TRBJ1-2; D is possibly TRBD1 (6 bases). This CDR3 has 11 residues. The germline gives CDR1 DFQATT, CDR2 SNEGSKA (reference sequence). The V end was cut by 4 bases, the J end by 7 bases, with 10 bases between. CDR3: CSAMTGAGYTF. The CDR3 DNA is TGCAGTGCTATGACAGGCGCTGGCTACACCTTC.

This rearrangement joins TRBV16 to TRBJ1-2; D is ambiguous. The length of the CDR3 is 16 residues. The germline gives CDR1 KGHSY, CDR2 FQNENV. The V gene lost 5 bases and the J gene lost 2 bases, with 18 bases spanning the gap. CDR3 DNA: TGTGCCAGCAGCTACGCTGGGGTTAGCGGCAACTATGGCTACACCTTC. Amino acid sequence: CASSYAGVSGNYGYTF.

This chain connects TRBV28 to TRBJ1-5; possible D gene TRBD1, 5 bases. This CDR3 comprises 16 residues. V lost 2 bases, J lost 2 bases, and 13 bases lay in between. Germline V gene lookup returns CDR1 MDHEN and CDR2 SYDVKM. In DNA, the CDR3 is TGTGCCAGCAGTTTAATTAACGGGGGGGGCAATCAGCCCCAGCATTTT. Its translation: CASSLINGGGNQPQHF.

The chain combines TRBV2 with TRBJ1-4; 10 positions match TRBD1. The length of the CDR3 is 14 residues. The V gene's germline CDR1 is SNHLY and CDR2 FYNNEI. J gave up 6 bases and V 11 bases, and 9 bases lay outside the gene matches. The CDR3 DNA follows: TGTGCCGGGGGGTTCGGGACAGGGGATGAAAAACTGTTTTTT. Translating it yields CAGGFGTGDEKLFF.

V usage is TRBV15 and J usage is TRBJ1-3; D is undetermined. Trimming cost V 0 bases and J 4 bases, with 13 bases left between them. The CDR3 length is 16 residues. CDR1 is LNHNV and CDR2 is YYDKDF in the germline V gene (reference sequence). The CDR3 DNA is TGTGCCACCAGCAGAGATCCGGGAAGCGCGGGAAACACCATATATTTT. This codes for CATSRDPGSAGNTIYF.

The chain couples TRBV4-3 to TRBJ1-5; no firm D call. CDR1 and CDR2 from the germline V gene are LGHNA and YSLEER. The germline V and J ends were trimmed by 0 bases and 2 bases, with 17 bases remaining between them. CDR3 length: 18 amino acids. CDR3 bases: TGCGCCAGCAGCCAAGACCCTCGGGAGGGCTCGGGCAATCAGCCCCAGCATTTT. Amino acids: CASSQDPREGSGNQPQHF.

The gene calls are TRBV27 and TRBJ2-1; 13 bases match TRBD2. Looked up from germline, CDR1 is MNHEY and CDR2 is SMNVEV (reference sequence). The CDR3 loop spans 20 amino acids. Germline trimming cut 0 bases from V and 1 base from J; bases unmatched to any gene: 9. CDR3 in amino acids: CASSLSYGLAGVSSYNEQFF. CDR3 in DNA: TGTGCCAGCAGTTTATCTTACGGACTAGCGGGAGTAAGTTCCTACAATGAGCAGTTCTTC.

The V call is TRBV7-9, the J call TRBJ2-7; the match to TRBD1 covers 7 bases. The CDR3 runs to 15 residues. Germline CDR1 is SEHNR and CDR2 is FQNEAQ (reference sequence). V shed 3 bases, J shed 0 bases, and the junction held 5 bases outside the gene matches. The CDR3 protein is CASSFGQAYSYEQYF. The DNA of the CDR3 is TGTGCCAGCAGCTTCGGACAGGCGTACTCCTACGAGCAGTACTTC.

The V call is TRBV18, the J call TRBJ1-4, with D maybe TRBD1 (6 bases). CDR1 KGHSH and CDR2 LQKENI come from the germline V gene. CDR3 length: 17 amino acids. V lost 3 bases and J lost 0, with 14 bases in between. As DNA, the CDR3 is TGTGCCAGCTCACCGGACAGCCCACTTGCAACTAATGAAAAACTGTTTTTT. Translation: CASSPDSPLATNEKLFF.

V is TRBV4-1 and J is TRBJ2-1; 11 bases align to TRBD2. CDR1 is MGHRA, CDR2 YSYEKL, per germline. V lost 3 bases to trimming and J lost 2 bases; unmatched junction nucleotides: 15. This CDR3 comprises 20 residues. For the CDR3, the DNA is TGCGCCAGCAGCCACAAGGGGATCCCGGGACTAGCGGACCCCTACAATGAGCAGTTCTTC. The encoded protein is CASSHKGIPGLADPYNEQFF.

The chain is built from TRBV7-2 and TRBJ1-4; maybe TRBD1 (5 bases). The germline gives CDR1 SGHTA, CDR2 FQGNSA. The CDR3 sequence is 16 residues long. Trimming shortened V by 5 bases and J by 8 bases, and 21 bases separated the two germline ends. CDR3 loop: CASSAQAGRAGEKLFF. The CDR3 bases are TGTGCCAGCAGCGCCCAAGCGGGGCGGGCGGGGGAAAAACTGTTTTTT. Complete variable domain (other parts from reference TRBV7-2 and TRBJ1-4): GAGVSQSPSNKVTEKGKDVELRCDPISGHTALYWYRQSLGQGLEFLIYFQGNSAPDKSGLPSDRFSAERTGGSVSTLTIQRTQQEDSAVYLCASSAQAGRAGEKLFFGSGTQLSVL.

V gene TRBV19 combines with J gene TRBJ1-2; TRBD1 aligns across 12 bases. The CDR3 consists of 14 residues. V lost 9 bases to trimming and J lost 8 bases; unmatched junction nucleotides: 10. Germline V gene sequence: CDR1 LNHDA, CDR2 SQIVND (reference sequence). CDR3: CASLPGQGARGYTF. CDR3 in DNA: TGTGCCAGCCTCCCGGGACAGGGGGCGCGGGGCTACACCTTC.

Concerning this clone itself: Other DNA variants within this sample encode the same CDR3. The chain carries TRBV7-2 and TRBJ2-5; D gene ambiguous. V lost 4 bases to trimming and J lost 5 bases, with 8 bases between them. Germline values: CDR1 SGHTA, CDR2 FQGNSA. The CDR3 spans 12 residues. CDR3 protein: CASSSSRETQYF. CDR3 nucleotides: TGTGCCAGCAGCTCCTCACGGGAGACCCAGTACTTC.

The chain uses TRBV28 and TRBJ1-4; TRBD1 might be the D (6 bases). With 6 bases removed from V and 3 bases from J, the gap between germline ends came to 8 bases. The CDR3 consists of 13 residues. CDR1 and CDR2 (germline): MDHEN, SYDVKM. As DNA, the CDR3 is TGTGCCAGCAGGACAGGTTCTAATGAAAAACTGTTTTTT. This gives the protein CASRTGSNEKLFF.